Below, one TCR beta chain is given with its context. Unmatched junction bases numbered 13, after V lost 0 bases and J lost 0 bases. This CDR3 comprises 19 residues. PCR employed 60 Vbeta and 13 Jbeta primers. Using immunoSEQ multiplex PCR, the repertoire was profiled, and TCRdb retains in-frame clones only, with some absent. This sample has about 98,000 clones; over 60% occur once, and the top ten carry 16%. The entry originates in a study of cytomegalovirus exposure and HLA in healthy donors. The rearrangement joins TRBV23-1 to TRBJ1-1; TRBD1 matches at 7 bases. TRBV23-1 is designated an ORF whose function remains uncertain. The sequencing sample was made of PBMCs. This TCR was recovered from a man between 60 and 75 years old in good health and CMV-seropositive. The CDR3 DNA follows: TGCGCCAGCAGTCAATCCCTGGGGACAGCCCTCAGCGTGAACACTGAAGCTTTCTTT. Encoded protein: CASSQSLGTALSVNTEAFF.